The clone carrying this T cell receptor (beta chain) is a singleton in its sample. Every patient relapsed after autologous stem cell transplantation, and brentuximab vedotin exposure varied. Some clones are missing from TCRdb's copy, which holds only in-frame ones; the method was immunoSEQ multiplex PCR. The sample holds approximately 98,000 clones, about nine tenths seen once. This record belongs to a study of PD-1 blockade in classical Hodgkin lymphoma. The overall study: On a schedule of every 2 weeks, patients received nivolumab 3 mg/kg intravenously.

Trimming removed 6 bases from V and 3 bases from J; junction bases left unmatched: 7. The CDR3 has 15 amino acids. Germline lookup yields CDR1 PRHDT and CDR2 FYEKMQ (reference sequence). This sequence originates from a human donor with classical Hodgkin lymphoma. The V call is TRBV13, the J call TRBJ2-1; TRBD2 matches at 8 bases. Material: peripheral blood mononuclear cells (PBMCs), obtained before the second cycle of nivolumab. The CDR3 sequence: CASSFGLALYNEQFF. The CDR3 DNA follows: TGTGCCAGCAGTTTTGGACTAGCCCTCTACAATGAGCAGTTCTTC.